The 27 T cell receptor beta chains given below trace back to one sample, sequenced in a study of PD-L1 blockade in urothelial cancer. Data came from immunoSEQ multiplex PCR; TCRdb stores just in-frame clones and leaves some out. The sample consists of about 24,000 clones, roughly 87% of them appearing once. This specimen was PBMCs, taken around atezolizumab (anti-PD-L1) treatment. These receptors all stem from a man between 50 and 59 years old with urothelial cancer.

The rearrangement links TRBV4-1 to TRBJ2-7; TRBD2 is a possible D gene (6 bases). There are 15 residues in the CDR3. The V gene lost 0 bases and the J gene lost 3 bases, with 12 bases spanning the gap. Germline V gene data show CDR1 as MGHRA and CDR2 as YSYEKL. CDR3 DNA sequence: TGCGCCAGCAGCCAAGATCCGGGACTTTACTACGAGCAGTACTTC. This encodes CASSQDPGLYYEQYF.

This chain connects TRBV19 to TRBJ1-2, with 10 bases aligning to TRBD1. The CDR3 extends over 15 amino acids. Germline trimming cut 6 bases from V and 8 bases from J; bases unmatched to any gene: 12. The germline V gene has CDR1 LNHDA and CDR2 SQIVND (reference sequence). The CDR3 DNA follows: TGTGCCAGTAGAAAAGCGGGGGGACAGGGGAACGGCTACACCTTC. This codes for CASRKAGGQGNGYTF.

The V call is TRBV18, the J call TRBJ1-4; no clear D. The V gene lost 1 base and the J gene lost 0 bases, with 6 bases spanning the gap. CDR3 length: 15 residues. CDR1 and CDR2 from the germline V gene are KGHSH and LQKENI. In nucleotides, the CDR3 is TGTGCCAGCTCACCACTCATTGCAACTAATGAAAAACTGTTTTTT. Translation gives CASSPLIATNEKLFF.

J is TRBJ2-1 and V is TRBV27, with 11 bases fitting TRBD2. Trimming took 6 bases from V and 0 from J; bases not matched to a gene: 13. This CDR3 is built from 19 residues. Germline loops: CDR1 MNHEY, CDR2 SMNVEV (reference sequence). In DNA, the CDR3 is TGTGCCAGCAGACACATGCTAGCGGGGGGCCGACGCTCCTACAATGAGCAGTTCTTC. Amino acid sequence: CASRHMLAGGRRSYNEQFF.

The rearrangement joins TRBV9 to TRBJ2-7; D not resolved. V lost 0 bases, J lost 3 bases, and 7 bases lay in between. From germline, CDR1 is SGDLS and CDR2 YYNGEE. CDR3 length: 13 amino acids. CDR3 sequence reads: CASSVENSYEQYF. The CDR3 DNA reads as TGTGCCAGCAGCGTAGAGAACAGCTACGAGCAGTACTTC.

The V gene is TRBV7-9, the J gene TRBJ1-5; 10 nucleotides match TRBD1. This CDR3 is built from 16 residues. Germline CDR1 is SEHNR and CDR2 is FQNEAQ (reference sequence). The J segment lost 6 bases and the V segment lost 5 bases, leaving 10 bases of the junction unmatched. This chain's CDR3 is CASSPGTGAGAQPQHF. The CDR3, as DNA: TGTGCCAGCAGCCCCGGGACAGGGGCGGGGGCTCAGCCCCAGCATTTT.

CDR3 region: CASSTREGTRANEQFF. The CDR3 DNA reads as TGTGCCAGTAGTACCCGCGAGGGGACTAGAGCCAATGAGCAGTTCTTC. J is TRBJ2-1 and V is TRBV19; 8 bases match TRBD2. CDR3 length equals 16 residues. Losses at the gene ends were 4 bases for V and 6 bases for J; bases not matched to a gene: 11. Per germline, CDR1 LNHDA and CDR2 SQIVND (reference sequence). Full variable domain (missing parts from reference TRBV19 and TRBJ2-1): DGGITQSPKYLFRKEGQNVTLSCEQNLNHDAMYWYRQDPGQGLRLIYYSQIVNDFQKGDIAEGYSVSREKKESFPLTVTSAQKNPTAFYLCASSTREGTRANEQFFGPGTRLTVL.

V and J are TRBV18 and TRBJ2-7; 7 positions match TRBD1. This CDR3 has 15 amino acids. The V gene end was trimmed by 2 bases and the J gene end by 0 bases; junction bases not matched to a gene: 4. The germline gives CDR1 KGHSH, CDR2 LQKENI. The CDR3 nucleotides read TGTGCCAGCTCACCAACGGGGACAGACTCCTACGAGCAGTACTTC. Translated: CASSPTGTDSYEQYF.

V is TRBV9 and J is TRBJ1-4; 7 bases agree with TRBD1. The CDR3 totals 15 residues. Looked up from germline, CDR1 is SGDLS and CDR2 is YYNGEE. J was trimmed by 7 bases and V by 4 bases; bases with no gene match: 10. For the CDR3, the DNA is TGTGCCAGCAGCCCTCACAGGGGAAGGGGTGAAAAACTGTTTTTT. It yields the protein CASSPHRGRGEKLFF.

The rearrangement uses TRBV7-8 and TRBJ1-5, with D tentatively TRBD1 (5 bases). Per the germline V gene, CDR1 is SGHVS and CDR2 is FQNEAQ. The V end lost 2 bases, the J end lost 5 bases, and 13 bases lay between the germline ends. The CDR3 is made up of 15 amino acids. For the CDR3, the DNA is TGTGCCAGCAGCTTAATGGGGGGAAGGGATCAGCCCCAGCATTTT. Protein sequence: CASSLMGGRDQPQHF. The complete variable domain, with remaining parts taken from reference TRBV7-8 and TRBJ1-5, reads GAGVSQSPRYKVAKRGQDVALRCDPISGHVSLFWYQQALGQGPEFLTYFQNEAQLDKSGLPSDRFFAERPEGSVSTLKIQRTQQEDSAVYLCASSLMGGRDQPQHFGDGTRLSIL.

The V gene is TRBV6-4, the J gene TRBJ2-3; TRBD1 aligns across 9 bases. Germline V gene sequence: CDR1 MRHNA, CDR2 SNTAGT. This CDR3 is built from 14 residues. V was clipped by 7 bases and J by 2 bases; unmatched bases: 4. CDR3 DNA: TGTGCCAGCAAGGGGGACAGGGACACAGATACGCAGTATTTT. Protein sequence: CASKGDRDTDTQYF.

V and J are TRBV2 and TRBJ1-5; D unresolved. CDR1 SNHLY and CDR2 FYNNEI come from the germline V gene. The CDR3 consists of 14 residues. V shed 4 bases and J shed 5 bases, with 12 bases lying between them. CDR3 loop: CASSAEALDQPQHF. In nucleotides, the CDR3 is TGTGCCAGCAGTGCTGAGGCCCTAGATCAGCCCCAGCATTTT.

This CDR3 reads CASSIKSGGRAGTGELFF. The CDR3 DNA reads as TGTGCCAGTAGTATAAAGTCCGGCGGGAGGGCCGGCACCGGGGAGCTGTTTTTT. The gene calls are TRBV19 and TRBJ2-2; 9 nucleotides agree with TRBD2. Trimming cost V 2 bases and J 4 bases; bases outside gene matches: 11. Per the germline V gene, CDR1 is LNHDA and CDR2 is SQIVND (reference sequence). The CDR3 has 18 residues.

The chain combines TRBV7-2 with TRBJ1-6, with D uncertain. This CDR3 comprises 16 residues. Per the germline V gene, CDR1 is SGHTA and CDR2 is FQGNSA. V lost 4 bases and J lost 10, with 20 bases in between. DNA for the CDR3: TGTGCCAGCAGCTCGCGTCGCTTGGATTTCAGGTCACCCCTCCACTTT. It specifies CASSSRRLDFRSPLHF.

The chain has TRBV11-2 and TRBJ1-2; tentatively, D is TRBD1 (6 bases). The CDR3 loop spans 15 amino acids. Germline V CDR1 and CDR2: SGHAT, FQNNGV. V lost 5 bases and J lost 3, with 16 bases in between. In DNA, the CDR3 is TGTGCCAGCAGCCCTAATCGGAAGGGGGACTATGGCTACACCTTC. Encoded protein: CASSPNRKGDYGYTF. Looking up the rest from reference TRBV11-2 and TRBJ1-2 gives the full variable domain: EAGVAQSPRYKIIEKRQSVAFWCNPISGHATLYWYQQILGQGPKLLIQFQNNGVVDDSQLPKDRFSAERLKGVDSTLKIQPAKLEDSAVYLCASSPNRKGDYGYTFGSGTRLTVV.

The CDR3 loop is CASSLVQGLHMGYTF. The CDR3 coding sequence is TGTGCCAGCAGTTTAGTTCAGGGGCTACATATGGGCTACACCTTC. The gene calls are TRBV27 and TRBJ1-2, with a weak D call TRBD1 (6 bases). The V end was cut by 2 bases, the J end by 8 bases, with 18 bases between. CDR1 and CDR2 (germline): MNHEY, SMNVEV (reference sequence). This CDR3 is built from 15 residues.

This rearrangement joins TRBV7-2 to TRBJ2-1, with TRBD2 identical over 7 bases. CDR3 length: 15 amino acids. Trimming at V came to 0 bases and at J to 7 bases, leaving 6 bases not matched to a gene. CDR1 is SGHTA and CDR2 is FQGNSA in the germline V gene. Here the CDR3 DNA reads TGTGCCAGCAGCTTAGCGGGAGGGGTCTTTAATGAGCAGTTCTTC. Protein product: CASSLAGGVFNEQFF.

This clone has a handful of counts. The V call is TRBV5-4, the J call TRBJ2-1; 10 bases are a match to TRBD2. The CDR3 has 17 amino acids. Germline assignment: CDR1 SGHNT and CDR2 YYREEE (reference sequence). V lost 3 bases to trimming and J lost 5 bases; unmatched junction nucleotides: 11. The CDR3 nucleotides read TGTGCCAGCAGCTACAGCCTATTCGGACTAGCGGACAATGAGCAGTTCTTC. Its protein product is CASSYSLFGLADNEQFF.

This chain joins TRBV5-1 and TRBJ1-6, with 8 bases aligning to TRBD1. The CDR3 totals 16 residues. Germline V gene sequence: CDR1 SGHRS, CDR2 YFSETQ. Losses at the gene ends were 5 bases for V and 9 bases for J; bases not matched to a gene: 13. The DNA of the CDR3 is TGCGCCAGCAGGACCACAGGGGGGCTCAACCCTTCACCCCTCCACTTT. Protein product: CASRTTGGLNPSPLHF.

The V and J genes are TRBV19 and TRBJ1-3; D not certain. The CDR3 loop spans 13 amino acids. Germline CDR1 and CDR2: LNHDA and SQIVND (reference sequence). The V gene lost 5 bases and the J gene lost 2 bases, with 7 bases spanning the gap. The CDR3 region is CASSPAPGNTIYF. The CDR3 DNA sequence: TGTGCCAGTAGTCCAGCGCCTGGAAACACCATATATTTT.

This chain links TRBV9 with TRBJ2-3, with D possibly matching TRBD2 (5 bases). The CDR3 is 15 residues long. Looked up from germline, CDR1 is SGDLS and CDR2 is YYNGEE. Trimming shortened V by 0 bases and J by 6 bases, and 14 bases separated the two germline ends. DNA for the CDR3: TGTGCCAGCAGCGTAGGGCGGGCTCAAGGGGATACGCAGTATTTT. It codes for CASSVGRAQGDTQYF.

The rearrangement uses TRBV9 and TRBJ2-6, with 11 nucleotides matching TRBD1. This CDR3 has 17 amino acids. The V and J ends lost 5 bases and 2 bases, in that order; junction bases with no gene match: 6. Per the germline V gene, CDR1 is SGDLS and CDR2 is YYNGEE. This CDR3 reads CASRRTGGLTGANVLTF. In DNA, the CDR3 is TGTGCCAGCAGAAGGACAGGGGGCCTTACTGGGGCCAACGTCCTGACTTTC.

The V gene is TRBV7-9, the J gene TRBJ1-2, with a weak D call TRBD1 (5 bases). The germline CDR1 and CDR2 sequences are SEHNR and FQNEAQ (reference sequence). The germline V and J ends were trimmed by 7 bases and 2 bases, with 11 bases remaining between them. CDR3 length: 13 residues. The DNA for the CDR3 is TGTGCCAGCACCCGATCAGGGAACTATGGCTACACCTTC. Its protein product is CASTRSGNYGYTF.

The chain uses TRBV11-2 and TRBJ2-7, with D hard to call. The CDR3 covers 13 residues. CDR1 and CDR2 from the germline V gene are SGHAT and FQNNGV. Deletions cut 1 base from V and 4 bases from J, with 8 bases between. CDR3 sequence: CASSLGPLYEQYF. Here the CDR3 DNA reads TGTGCCAGCAGCTTAGGGCCCCTTTACGAGCAGTACTTC.

This clone has just one count. The chain recombines TRBV18 with TRBJ1-2, with D possibly being TRBD1 (5 bases). Deletions cut 6 bases from V and 6 bases from J, with 14 bases between. This CDR3 has 13 residues. Germline CDR1 and CDR2: KGHSH and LQKENI. CDR3 region: CASSPTDNHGYTF. The CDR3, as DNA: TGTGCCAGCTCTCCAACGGACAATCATGGCTACACCTTC.

The chain employs TRBV14 and TRBJ2-1; TRBD2 agrees at 14 bases. Per the germline V gene, CDR1 is SGHDN and CDR2 is FVKESK. Losses at the gene ends were 3 bases for V and 7 bases for J; bases not matched to a gene: 14. This CDR3 region has 19 residues. The chain's CDR3 is CASSHERGSTSGRGNEQFF. The CDR3 region has the DNA TGTGCCAGCAGCCACGAACGGGGCTCGACTAGCGGGAGGGGGAATGAGCAGTTCTTC.

Points on this clone: A junction end diverges from the germline sequence, so it may reflect a read error. V and J are TRBV2 and TRBJ2-1; the match to TRBD2 covers 13 bases. Germline CDR1 reads SNHLY; CDR2 reads FYNNEI. The CDR3 spans 15 residues. DNA of the CDR3: TGTGCCAGCAGCGAAGGACTAGCGGGGGACGATGAGCAGTTCTTC. Amino acids: CASSEGLAGDDEQFF.